The clone carrying this T cell receptor beta chain was seen a handful of times. The entry originates in a study of blood T cell repertoires in COVID-19. The repertoire was sequenced with immunoSEQ multiplex PCR; TCRdb's copy has only in-frame clones and lacks some. The sample carries 120,000 or so clones, more than 60% recorded once. The CDR3 is 13 amino acids. Germline V gives CDR1 MNHEY, CDR2 SMNVEV (reference sequence). The V gene lost 5 bases and the J gene lost 4 bases, with 12 bases spanning the gap. This clonotype was sampled from a woman aged 70-85 years with acute or convalescent COVID-19. The V gene is TRBV27, the J gene TRBJ2-7; maybe TRBD1 (5 bases). Sequencing used peripheral blood. The CDR3 protein is CASSLDSRYEQYF. CDR3 nucleotide sequence: TGTGCCAGCAGTCTTGACAGCAGGTACGAGCAGTACTTC.